Sequencing of this T cell receptor beta chain was carried out in a study of shared clonotypes between healthy human individuals. Trimming removed 0 bases from V and 6 bases from J; junction bases left unmatched: 5. The germline gives CDR1 MNHEY, CDR2 SVGAGI. CDR3 length equals 15 residues. The method was immunoSEQ multiplex PCR; TCRdb's version includes in-frame clones alone and lacks a portion of them. This table has almost 700,000 clones, 92% appearing once. CD45RO negativity and positive selection for CCR7 defined naive CD8 cells, a population that excluded terminally differentiated effector memory CD45RA+ cells.

The sequence was obtained from a man aged 25-45 years in good health. The chain joins TRBV6-5 to TRBJ2-7; 10 positions match TRBD2. Material for sequencing was naive CD8+ T cells sorted from blood. CDR3 DNA: TGTGCCAGCAGTTACTCCACTAGCGGGAAAGGCGAGCAGTACTTC. Translated: CASSYSTSGKGEQYF.